The clone carrying this T cell receptor beta chain was observed a single time. The data stem from a study of OX40 agonist ivuxolimab in advanced cancers. Whole-study context: It was permissible to have had prior anti-PD-1, anti-PD-L1 or anti-CTLA-4 therapy, and under 45% had some.

CDR3 length: 18 residues. The germline V gene encodes CDR1 GTSNPN and CDR2 SVGIG (reference sequence). Trimming took 4 bases from V and 0 from J, leaving 19 bases between them. People who had autoimmune disease history or systemic immunosuppression were excluded. Measured with immunoSEQ multiplex PCR; TCRdb has only the in-frame clones, and not every one. The sample contains about 21,000 clones, 70% to 90% of which appear only once. This TCR derives from an adult with an advanced solid tumor such as melanoma, head and neck, liver or kidney cancer. This specimen consisted of CD4+ or CD8+ T cells sorted from blood, obtained in a trial of the OX40 agonist ivuxolimab. J is TRBJ2-6 and V is TRBV30, with D perhaps assigned TRBD1 or TRBD2 (5 bases each). The CDR3 DNA follows: TGTGCCTGGACTACCGGGACGGGGCACAACTCTGGGGCCAACGTCCTGACTTTC. This translates into CAWTTGTGHNSGANVLTF.